This TCR beta chain derives from a study of blood T cell repertoires in COVID-19 (dated by TCRdb to the early 2020s). With regard to the full study: The collaborator samples originated in the United States, Italy and Spain and spanned the acute and convalescent phases of COVID-19. The dataset comprised deeply sampled blood TCRbeta repertoires from subjects exposed to, actively infected with, or recovered from COVID-19. The samples were drawn from two sources: the first 160 participants of the ongoing ImmuneRACE study, and approximately 1,300 subjects contributed by 6 global collaborators. Sample metadata almost always included a de-identified subject ID, COVID-19 status, age in years and sex. Where HLA class I and class II types were available, the types were taken from metadata supplied by the sample provider, not from assay-based typing. The repertoires were released in a freely available public database intended as a resource for research on the immune response to SARS-CoV-2. The material from the prospective study consisted of cDNA or gDNA derived from T cells, B-cell-depleted T cells, or PBMCs. The full study reports these points: Clinical and demographic metadata were provided uncurated, with the amount varying by source and participant.

Each collaborating institution followed its own protocols to collect whole blood in K2EDTA tubes. For TCRbeta analysis, collaborators shipped samples as frozen whole blood, isolated PBMCs, or DNA extracted from either of those sample types. TCRbeta CDR3 regions were amplified from genomic DNA using the immunoSEQ Assay, a bias-controlled multiplex PCR. The original methods were these. The number of nucleated cells in each sample was estimated by amplification of reference gene primers within the assay. Sequence reads were collapsed and filtered to measure the absolute abundance of every unique TCRbeta CDR3 rearrangement. For each sample, productive Simpson clonality was calculated as the square root of Simpson's diversity index over productive rearrangements. TCRdb retrieved this table from immuneACCESS and kept in-frame rearrangements only. Not all clones are present; in checked studies, unresolved V genes account for under half, and no reason is known for the remainder. V and J calls and clone size follow that table, whereas D and trimming were derived from the DNA. The sample table holds 100,000 to 150,000 clones, of which over 75% were seen once. The ten top clones hold around a quarter of the sample.

Comment on this clone: This receptor's antigen is unknown. No base quality information exists; no much larger clone differs at one position.

Sequences were obtained from peripheral blood. This sequence was found in an older man with active or convalescent COVID-19.

The CDR3 loop reads CASSSLEQGPEQYF. The DNA sequence is given as TGTGCCAGCAGTTCCCTCGAACAGGGTCCCGAGCAGTACTTC. The sequence links TRBV27 to TRBJ2-7; TRBD1 is perhaps the D gene, given 6 matching bases. For CDR1 and CDR2, the germline V gene (reference sequence) lists MNHEY and SMNVEV. V is cut by 4 bases and J by 6 bases, and the space between the germline ends is 16 bases. The cysteine opens and the phenylalanine closes a CDR3 of 14 amino acids. Here the CDR3 DNA is all that survives: 42 bases in frame from base 1.